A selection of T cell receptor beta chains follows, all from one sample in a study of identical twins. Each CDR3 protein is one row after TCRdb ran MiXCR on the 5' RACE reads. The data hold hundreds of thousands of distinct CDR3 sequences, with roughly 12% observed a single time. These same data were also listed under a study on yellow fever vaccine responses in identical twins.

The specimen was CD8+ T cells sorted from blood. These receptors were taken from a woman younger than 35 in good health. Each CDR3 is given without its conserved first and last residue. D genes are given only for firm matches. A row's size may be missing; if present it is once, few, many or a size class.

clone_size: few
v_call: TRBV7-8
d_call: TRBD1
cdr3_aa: ASSFGTGGSTDTQY

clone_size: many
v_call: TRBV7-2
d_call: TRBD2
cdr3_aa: ASSSGLAGGSVDEQF

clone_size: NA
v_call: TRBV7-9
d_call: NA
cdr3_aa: ASSPRTGTRNNEQF

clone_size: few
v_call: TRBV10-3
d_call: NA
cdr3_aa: AISEEGLNTEAF

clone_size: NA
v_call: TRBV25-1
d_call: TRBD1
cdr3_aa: ASSGGPDRDTYEQY

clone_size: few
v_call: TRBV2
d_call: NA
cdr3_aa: ASSDADLWPLH

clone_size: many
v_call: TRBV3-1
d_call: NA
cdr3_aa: ASSQGDTQY

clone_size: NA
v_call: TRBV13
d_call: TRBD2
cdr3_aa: ASSPQWTSGSTDTQY

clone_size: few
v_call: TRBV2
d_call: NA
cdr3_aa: ASSELPVPPQGPSETQY

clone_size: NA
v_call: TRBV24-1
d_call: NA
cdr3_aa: ATSDRNQETQY

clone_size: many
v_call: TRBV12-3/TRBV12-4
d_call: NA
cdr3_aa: ASSAPGTGISDQPQH

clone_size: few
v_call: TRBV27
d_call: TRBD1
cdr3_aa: ASKSGTAYEAF

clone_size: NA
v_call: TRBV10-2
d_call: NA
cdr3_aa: ASSESASPRVGETQY

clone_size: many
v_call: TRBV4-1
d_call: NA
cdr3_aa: ASSQDGRGYSNEKLF

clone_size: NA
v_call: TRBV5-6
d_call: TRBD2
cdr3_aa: ASIETSGSETQY

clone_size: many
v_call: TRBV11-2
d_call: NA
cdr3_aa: ASSSSEANEAF

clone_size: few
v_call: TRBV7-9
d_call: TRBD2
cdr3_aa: ASSSPGGVPNEQF

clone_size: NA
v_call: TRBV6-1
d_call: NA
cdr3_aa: ASSDYNEETQY

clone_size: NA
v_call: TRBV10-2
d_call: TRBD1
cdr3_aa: ASSGTGDSYNEQF

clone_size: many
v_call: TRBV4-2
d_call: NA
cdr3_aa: ASSQEEGLGNNEQF

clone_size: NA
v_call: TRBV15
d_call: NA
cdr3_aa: ATSMSSETQY

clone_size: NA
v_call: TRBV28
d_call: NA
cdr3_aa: ASSALGAGELF

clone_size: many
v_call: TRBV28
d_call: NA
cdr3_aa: ASSKLQDTDSYNSPLH

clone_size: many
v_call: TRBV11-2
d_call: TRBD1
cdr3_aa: ASSFPRQGFSYEQY

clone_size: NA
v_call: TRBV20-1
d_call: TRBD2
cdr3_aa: SAASYGGASNEQF

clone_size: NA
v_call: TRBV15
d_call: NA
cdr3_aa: ATSRSTGNTGELF

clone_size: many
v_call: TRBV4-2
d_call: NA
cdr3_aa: ASSQAGYNYEQY

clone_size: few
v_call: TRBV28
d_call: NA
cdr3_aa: ASSLSLSSYNSPLH

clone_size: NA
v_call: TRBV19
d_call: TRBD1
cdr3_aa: ASSIGRQGSYNEQF

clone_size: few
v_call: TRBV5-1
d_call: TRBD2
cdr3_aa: ASSPTIGLAGEERETQY

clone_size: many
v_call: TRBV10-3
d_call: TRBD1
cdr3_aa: AISDRGSYEQY

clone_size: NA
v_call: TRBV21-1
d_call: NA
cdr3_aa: ASSKASWGYTQY

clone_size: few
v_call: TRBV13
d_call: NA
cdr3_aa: ASSSPGGHGETQY

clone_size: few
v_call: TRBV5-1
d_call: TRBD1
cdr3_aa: ASSPRDRQTDTQY

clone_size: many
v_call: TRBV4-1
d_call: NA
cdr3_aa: ASSQEYGRFPSYNEQF

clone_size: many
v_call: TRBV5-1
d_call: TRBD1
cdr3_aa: ASSSGTGSSGNTIY

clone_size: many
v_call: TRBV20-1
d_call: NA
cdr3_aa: SARGEGYAYEQY

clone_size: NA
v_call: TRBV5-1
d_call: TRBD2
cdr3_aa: ASSPRVSGGPLKTQY

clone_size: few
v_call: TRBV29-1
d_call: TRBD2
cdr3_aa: SVDPRGVNEQF

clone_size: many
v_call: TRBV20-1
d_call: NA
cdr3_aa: SARGQDYQPQH